One TCR beta chain is described in this entry. CDR1 is SGHVS, CDR2 FQNEAQ, per germline. V gave up 7 bases and J gave up 4 bases, with 16 bases separating them. The CDR3 has 14 residues. The data are from a study of blood T cell repertoires in COVID-19. Study overall: The United States, Italy and Spain provided the acute and convalescent COVID-19 samples. PBMCs, B-cell-depleted T cells, or T cells were the source of the cDNA or gDNA that made up the material.

Study processing details: Reference gene primer amplification yielded estimated nucleated cell counts. The table came from immunoSEQ multiplex PCR; TCRdb's copy has only in-frame clones and leaves some out. The DNA was the basis for D and trimming; V, J and clone size are from that table. The sample has 75,000 to 90,000 clones; roughly 86% are singletons. The chain couples TRBV7-8 to TRBJ1-1; no reliable D call. The origin of this receptor is a man older than 75 with active or convalescent COVID-19. Sequenced sample: peripheral blood. The CDR3 reads CASTEVLLITEAFF. The DNA of the CDR3 is TGTGCCAGCACCGAGGTCCTCTTGATCACTGAAGCTTTCTTT.